This section outlines one TCR beta chain sequence together with its context. With 60 Vbeta and 13 Jbeta primers, the PCR was carried out. Clones were read by immunoSEQ multiplex PCR, and TCRdb kept only the in-frame ones, dropping some. The clone table shows 150,000 or so clones, with the ten largest holding around 1.5%. This record comes from a study of cytomegalovirus exposure and HLA in healthy donors. The CDR3 runs 16 residues. Trimming cost V 2 bases and J 0 bases, with 11 bases left between them. Per germline, CDR1 SGHRS and CDR2 YFSETQ. The specimen sequenced was PBMCs. This clonotype was sampled from a woman in her forties or fifties in good health and CMV-seronegative. The chain links TRBV5-1 to TRBJ2-2, with TRBD1 as a possible D gene (5 bases). The CDR3 loop reads CASSFSPGPNTGELFF. CDR3 in DNA: TGCGCCAGCAGCTTCTCCCCAGGGCCGAACACCGGGGAGCTGTTTTTT.